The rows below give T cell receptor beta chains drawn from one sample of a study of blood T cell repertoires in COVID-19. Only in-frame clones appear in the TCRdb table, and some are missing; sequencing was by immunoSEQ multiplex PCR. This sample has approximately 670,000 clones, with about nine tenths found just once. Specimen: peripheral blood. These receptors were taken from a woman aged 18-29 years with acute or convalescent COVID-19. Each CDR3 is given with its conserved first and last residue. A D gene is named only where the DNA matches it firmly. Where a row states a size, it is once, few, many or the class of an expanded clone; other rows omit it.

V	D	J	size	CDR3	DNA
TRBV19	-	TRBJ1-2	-	CASLGARRESSNYGYTF	TGTGCCAGTCTGGGGGCAAGGCGAGAGTCGAGCAACTATGGCTACACCTTC
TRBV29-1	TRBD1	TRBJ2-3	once	CSVEVTGADTQYF	TGCAGCGTTGAAGTGACAGGGGCCGATACGCAGTATTTT
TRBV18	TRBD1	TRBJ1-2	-	CASSQDRGGYGYTF	TGTGCCAGCTCACAGGACAGGGGAGGCTATGGCTACACCTTC
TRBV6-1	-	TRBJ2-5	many	CASSEGPGQETQYF	TGTGCCAGCAGTGAAGGACCCGGGCAAGAGACCCAGTACTTC
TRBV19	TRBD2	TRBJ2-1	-	CASSMGLAGGILYNEQFF	TGTGCCAGTAGTATGGGACTAGCGGGGGGAATTCTCTACAATGAGCAGTTCTTC
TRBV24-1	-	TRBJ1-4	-	CATRLMIPGEKLFF	TGTGCCACCAGATTAATGATCCCGGGTGAAAAACTGTTTTTT
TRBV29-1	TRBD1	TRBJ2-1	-	CSVGGTVSYNEQFF	TGCAGCGTTGGGGGGACAGTTTCTTACAATGAGCAGTTCTTC
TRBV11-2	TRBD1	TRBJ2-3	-	CASSSGQGARADTQYF	TGTGCCAGCAGCTCGGGACAGGGGGCAAGGGCGGATACGCAGTATTTT
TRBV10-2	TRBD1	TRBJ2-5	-	CASTLSPDRAGETQYF	TGCGCCAGCACCCTATCACCGGACAGGGCGGGGGAGACCCAGTACTTC
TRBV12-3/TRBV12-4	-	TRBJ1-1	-	CASNSGTEAFF	TGTGCCAGCAATTCAGGCACTGAAGCTTTCTTT
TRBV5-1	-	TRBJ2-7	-	CASSYRAYGSYEQYF	TGCGCCAGCAGCTACAGGGCGTACGGCTCCTACGAGCAGTACTTC
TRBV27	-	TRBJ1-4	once	CASSFLGVGGEKLFF	TGTGCCAGCAGTTTTCTCGGGGTTGGTGGTGAAAAACTGTTTTTT
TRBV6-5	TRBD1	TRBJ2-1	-	CASRSGTGLSYEQFF	TGTGCCAGCAGGTCAGGGACAGGCCTCTCTTATGAGCAGTTCTTC
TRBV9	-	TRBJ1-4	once	CASSATSGSNEKLFF	TGTGCCAGCAGCGCCACATCGGGGTCTAATGAAAAACTGTTTTTT
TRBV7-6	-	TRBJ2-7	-	CASSLAEDLYEQYF	TGTGCCAGCAGCTTAGCGGAGGACCTATACGAGCAGTACTTC
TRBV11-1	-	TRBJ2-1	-	CASSVSRGTWFNEQFF	TGTGCCAGCAGCGTCTCGAGAGGGACTTGGTTCAATGAGCAGTTCTTC
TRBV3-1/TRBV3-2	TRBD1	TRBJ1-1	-	CASSHFRDRANTEAFF	TGTGCCAGCAGCCACTTCCGGGACAGGGCGAACACTGAAGCTTTCTTT
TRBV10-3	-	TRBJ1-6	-	CAIGNRGGEMDNSPLHF	TGTGCCATCGGCAACCGCGGGGGGGAAATGGATAATTCACCCCTCCACTTT
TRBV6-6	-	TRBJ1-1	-	CASVGTPPYTEAFF	TGTGCCAGCGTGGGGACACCACCCTACACTGAAGCTTTCTTT
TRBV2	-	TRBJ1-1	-	CASLRGVNTEAFF	TGTGCCAGCCTCCGGGGGGTAAACACTGAAGCTTTCTTT
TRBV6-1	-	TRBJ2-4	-	CASSEGVSGAKNIQYF	TGTGCCAGCAGTGAAGGGGTTTCGGGGGCCAAAAACATTCAGTACTTC
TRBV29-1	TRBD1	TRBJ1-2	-	CSVFTNAGTGSIYGYTF	TGCAGCGTTTTTACCAACGCCGGGACAGGGTCAATCTATGGCTACACCTTC
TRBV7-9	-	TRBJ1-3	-	CASSLGRMANTIYF	TGTGCCAGCAGCTTAGGCAGGATGGCAAACACCATATATTTT
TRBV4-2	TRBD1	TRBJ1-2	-	CASSPAGTGEIYGYTF	TGTGCCAGCAGCCCTGCCGGGACAGGGGAAATTTATGGCTACACCTTC
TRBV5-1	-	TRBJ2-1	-	CASSFGGLASFDEQFF	TGCGCCAGCAGCTTCGGGGGGCTGGCAAGTTTCGATGAGCAGTTCTTC
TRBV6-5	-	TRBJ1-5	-	CASNQGSGNQPQHF	TGTGCCAGCAATCAGGGATCCGGCAATCAGCCCCAGCATTTT
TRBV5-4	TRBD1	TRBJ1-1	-	CASSPGRDRGTEAFF	TGTGCCAGCAGCCCCGGAAGGGACAGGGGGACTGAAGCTTTCTTT
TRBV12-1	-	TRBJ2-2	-	CASTPRSGPLPCPNTGELFF	TGTGCCAGCACCCCCCGTTCCGGTCCCCTACCCTGTCCGAACACCGGGGAGCTGTTTTTT
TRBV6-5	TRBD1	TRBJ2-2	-	CASSGDRGLPGELFF	TGTGCCAGCAGCGGAGACAGGGGCCTCCCCGGGGAGCTGTTTTTT
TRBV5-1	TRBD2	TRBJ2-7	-	CASSWAGSGGPYEQYF	TGCGCCAGCAGCTGGGCTGGTAGCGGGGGGCCCTACGAGCAGTACTTC
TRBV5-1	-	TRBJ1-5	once	CASSPGRNQPQHF	TGCGCCAGCAGCCCGGGGAGGAATCAGCCCCAGCATTTT
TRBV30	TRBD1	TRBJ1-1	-	CAWRPGQLNTEAFF	TGTGCCTGGAGGCCGGGACAGTTGAACACTGAAGCTTTCTTT
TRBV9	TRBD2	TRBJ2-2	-	CASSVVFEVAGTGELFF	TGTGCCAGCAGCGTAGTGTTCGAGGTAGCGGGCACCGGGGAGCTGTTTTTT